This T cell receptor beta chain is drawn from a study of memory CD4+ T cells and cytomegalovirus serostatus. The protocol was immunoSEQ multiplex PCR, while the TCRdb copy is restricted to in-frame clones and leaves out a portion. The sample records some 57,000 clones, over 75% being singletons. Single viable CD3+CD4+CD8-CD45RO+ cells were sorted as the memory CD4+ T cells. Donors' CMV status reflects serum IgG against pp150, pp28, p38, p52. After thawing, CD4+ T cells were positively selected. V shed 5 bases and J 0 bases; nucleotides not matched to a gene: 6. There are 16 residues in the CDR3. CDR1 and CDR2 from the germline V gene are SNHLY and FYNNEI.

The clonotype originates from an adult in good health and CMV-seronegative. Sequenced material: memory CD4+ T cells from blood. V usage is TRBV2 and J usage is TRBJ1-3, with TRBD1 matching over 8 bases. DNA for the CDR3: TGTGCCAGCAGTTCCAGGGGGCGCGTCTCTGGAAACACCATATATTTT. Translated, it gives CASSSRGRVSGNTIYF.